This T cell receptor beta chain was observed in a study of post-analysis software for immune sequencing data. Study-level results: Those samples that were prepared in the same batch co-clustered strongly by F measure. Roughly 5 TRBV segments occurring more often in patients than controls included TRBV5-6, TRBV5-1 and TRBV20-1.

A remark on this clonotype: The antigen is not known.

Tagging with unique molecular identifiers was a feature of the TCR beta cDNA libraries. TCRdb called the PCR reads again in MiXCR, with one record for every CDR3 protein. The table lists 650,000 to 850,000 distinct CDR3 sequences, 46% of them singletons. Trimming cost V 5 bases and J 0 bases, with 11 bases left between them. This CDR3 has 14 amino acids. CDR1 is DFQATT, CDR2 SNEGSKA, per germline (reference sequence). The receptor was isolated from a girl aged 10-17 years with multiple sclerosis. The V call is TRBV20-1, the J call TRBJ2-1; unclear D gene. Sequencing was done on a sample of blood. The CDR3, as DNA: TGCAGTGCTCGAGCTAGTAGCTCCTACAATGAGCAGTTCTTC. Protein: CSARASSSYNEQFF.